This TCR beta chain comes out of a study of cytomegalovirus exposure and HLA in healthy donors. Overall study results and limits: Analysis was carried out at a later point, and it linked a missense DCLRE1C variant to TCR beta V- and J-gene trimming. HLA alleles showed associations with 15,000 to 20,000 TCR beta sequences in a later analysis, at a 0.05 false discovery rate.

On this clone: Its antigen is unknown.

Use of 60 Vbeta and 13 Jbeta primers characterized the PCR. Measured with immunoSEQ multiplex PCR; TCRdb has only the in-frame clones, and not every one. The sample includes around 70,000 clones, about 72% of them seen just once. Germline trimming cut 4 bases from V and 2 bases from J; bases unmatched to any gene: 6. Germline V gene lookup returns CDR1 SGHKS and CDR2 YYEKEE (reference sequence). This CDR3 contains 15 residues. The sequenced sample consisted of PBMCs. The V call is TRBV5-5, the J call TRBJ2-7; 10 bases line up with TRBD1. The clonotype originates from a girl aged 10 to 17 in good health and CMV-seropositive. The CDR3 coding sequence is TGTGCCAGCAGCCCCGGGACAGGGGTGACCTACGAGCAGTACTTC. Amino acid sequence: CASSPGTGVTYEQYF. Based on the CDR3 plus reference TRBV5-5 and TRBJ2-7, the full variable domain is DAGVTQSPTHLIKTRGQQVTLRCSPISGHKSVSWYQQVLGQGPQFIFQYYEKEERGRGNFPDRFSARQFPNYSSELNVNALLLGDSALYLCASSPGTGVTYEQYFGPGTRLTVT.